The clone carrying this T cell receptor (beta chain) was detected ten times or more. Its specificity is not known. Patients with other autoimmune diseases, uncontrolled infections, pregnancy or lactation were excluded. Amplification of TCR beta CDR3 regions used RNA transcripts. HTBI primers served in a first-round RT-PCR, which a second-round multiplex PCR followed. TCRdb re-called the multiplex PCR reads with MiXCR, one entry per CDR3 protein. This sample has approximately 480,000 distinct CDR3 sequences, with about an eighth found just once. These data are taken from a study of Graves' ophthalmopathy and Graves' hyperthyroidism. Notes on the study in general: Detection in blood was also observed for most expanded thyroid clonotypes above 0.001 frequency.

V was shortened by 6 bases and J by 4 bases, with 12 bases between the two germline ends. The CDR3 sequence is 13 residues long. The receptor was isolated from a woman aged 25 to 45 with Graves' ophthalmopathy. The gene calls are TRBV12-3 or TRBV12-4 and TRBJ1-1; D unclear. Material for sequencing was blood. The CDR3 loop reads CASSFAQSTEAFF. The CDR3 DNA reads TGTGCCAGCAGCTTCGCACAAAGCACTGAAGCTTTCTTT.